This entry concerns a single T cell receptor beta chain. The record originates from a study of Ad26.COV2.S vaccination and SARS-CoV-2 variants. Study-level information: In the study, Ad26.COV2.S was injected intramuscularly once, or twice 56 days apart.

TCRdb keeps only in-frame clones here, not all; method: immunoSEQ multiplex PCR. The data show around 450,000 clones, approximately 89% seen once. Regarding treatment: 15 to 20 received Ad26.COV2.S at low or high dose, single or two shots; roughly five received placebo; per-sample allocation not given. The samples date from day 63 after the first vaccine or placebo injection. The TCR was taken from a person aged 18-60 years who received the Ad26.COV2.S COVID-19 vaccine or a placebo. The sequencing here drew on peripheral blood, taken in a trial of Ad26.COV2.S vaccine versus placebo.

CDR3 amino acids: CASSTETRGHGNQPQHF. The CDR3, as DNA: TGTGCCAGCAGTACGGAAACCAGGGGGCACGGCAATCAGCCCCAGCATTTT. V and J are TRBV6-2 or TRBV6-3 and TRBJ1-5; 8 nucleotides match TRBD1. Trimming took 5 bases from V and 2 from J; bases not matched to a gene: 11. Germline CDR1 is MNHEY and CDR2 is SVGEGT. The CDR3 covers 17 residues.